Presented here are 18 T cell receptor beta chains from one specimen sequenced in a study of T cell changes during pregnancy in multiple sclerosis. Profiling relied on immunoSEQ multiplex PCR, and the TCRdb table lists in-frame clones only, not all of them. The sample comprises 85,000 to 95,000 clones, about nine tenths of which are singletons, and more than 1.5% rests with the top ten. This specimen was peripheral blood, taken after pregnancy. These receptors were collected from a female donor in good health, enrolled as a control in a pregnancy study.

The V and J genes are TRBV18 and TRBJ2-3, with a possible D match to TRBD2 (5 bases). Trimming shortened V by 2 bases and J by 6 bases, and 12 bases separated the two germline ends. This CDR3 region has 14 residues. Germline V gives CDR1 KGHSH, CDR2 LQKENI. This chain's CDR3 is CASSPFESGDTQYF. DNA of the CDR3: TGTGCCAGCTCACCATTTGAAAGCGGCGATACGCAGTATTTT.

The chain links TRBV9 to TRBJ1-3; possible D gene TRBD1, 6 bases. V dropped 1 base and J dropped 2 bases, with 13 bases sitting between them. Germline loops: CDR1 SGDLS, CDR2 YYNGEE. The CDR3 consists of 16 residues. The CDR3 loop reads CASSVTDRSPGNTIYF. The CDR3 nucleotides read TGTGCCAGCAGCGTAACGGACAGATCACCTGGAAACACCATATATTTT.

CDR3 sequence (DNA): TGTGCCAGCAGCCAAGATCTCGGGCAAGAGACCCAGTACTTC. It yields the protein CASSQDLGQETQYF. The chain couples TRBV4-2 to TRBJ2-5; D not resolved. Germline CDR1 LGHNA, CDR2 YNFKEQ. CDR3 length equals 14 residues. The V and J ends lost 0 bases and 2 bases respectively, with 7 bases between them.

This clone was observed a few times. V is TRBV7-2 and J is TRBJ1-2; D uncertain. V was clipped by 5 bases and J by 0 bases, with 7 bases between them. Germline assignment: CDR1 SGHTA and CDR2 FQGNSA. The length of the CDR3 is 13 residues. The CDR3 spells CASSEQTNYGYTF. The CDR3 region has the DNA TGTGCCAGCAGCGAACAGACTAACTATGGCTACACCTTC.

The rearrangement links TRBV7-9 to TRBJ1-4, with D tentatively TRBD1 (6 bases). The CDR3 extends over 14 amino acids. The V and J ends lost 3 bases and 7 bases respectively, with 12 bases between them. Germline V gives CDR1 SEHNR, CDR2 FQNEAQ (reference sequence). CDR3 loop: CASSFRGGGEKLFF. In DNA form, the CDR3 reads TGTGCCAGCAGCTTCCGTGGGGGCGGTGAAAAACTGTTTTTT.

The chain has TRBV7-9 and TRBJ2-5; 11 bases match TRBD1. V was clipped by 4 bases and J by 5 bases; unmatched bases: 6. The germline CDR1 and CDR2 sequences are SEHNR and FQNEAQ (reference sequence). The CDR3 contains 15 residues. The CDR3 loop is CASSSGTGGVETQYF. The CDR3 nucleotides are TGTGCCAGCAGCTCCGGGACAGGGGGAGTGGAGACCCAGTACTTC.

CDR3 DNA sequence: TGTGCCAGCAGCTTCGCGACTACGAAAACGAACACTGAAGCTTTCTTT. This gives the protein CASSFATTKTNTEAFF. The rearrangement uses TRBV11-2 and TRBJ1-1, with D unresolved. V was trimmed by 3 bases and J by 1 base, leaving 15 bases between them. CDR3 length: 16 residues. Germline V lookup: CDR1 SGHAT, CDR2 FQNNGV.

In regard to this clone: This same CDR3 is encoded by further DNA sequences in the sample. The chain joins TRBV18 to TRBJ1-5; 7 bases agree with TRBD1. The CDR3 is made up of 14 amino acids. The germline V gene encodes CDR1 KGHSH and CDR2 LQKENI. V gave up 3 bases and J gave up 4 bases; unmatched junction bases: 3. The CDR3 DNA sequence: TGTGCCAGCTCACCCGGGACAGCAAATCAGCCCCAGCATTTT. Translated: CASSPGTANQPQHF.

V is TRBV25-1 and J is TRBJ2-7; 8 positions agree with TRBD1. V shed 2 bases and J 5 bases; nucleotides not matched to a gene: 8. CDR1 is MGHDK, CDR2 SYGVNS, per germline. The CDR3 runs 15 residues. CDR3 protein: CASSEPGTGGNEQYF. CDR3 DNA: TGTGCCAGCAGTGAACCCGGGACAGGAGGAAACGAGCAGTACTTC.

This chain links TRBV27 with TRBJ2-7; D not resolved. The V gene's germline CDR1 is MNHEY and CDR2 SMNVEV (reference sequence). V lost 7 bases, J lost 6 bases, and 16 bases lay in between. This CDR3 comprises 13 residues. CDR3 nucleotide sequence: TGTGCCAGCACCTCCGCCGGAGCTGCCGAGCAGTACTTC. It specifies CASTSAGAAEQYF.

This clone was counted once. Likely a read error: the CDR3 ends without its conserved phenylalanine or tryptophan. The DNA is left out, because the CDR3 cannot be placed on it with certainty; the CDR3 is given as TCRdb lists it. J is TRBJ2-3 and V is TRBV6-4; TRBD2, as called in the table, went unchecked against the DNA. The CDR3 is 12 residues long, counting both termini. The germline V gene has CDR1 MRHNA and CDR2 SNTAGT. CDR3 protein: CASSDPGLAGGP.

V usage is TRBV7-8 and J usage is TRBJ2-1; 8 bases are a match to TRBD1. J lost 6 bases, V lost 0 bases, and 7 bases had no gene match. Germline CDR1 and CDR2: SGHVS and FQNEAQ. The CDR3 is 16 amino acids. Written as DNA, the CDR3 is TGTGCCAGCAGCTTAGCGGGCCAGGGGGCCGTCAATGAGCAGTTCTTC. Protein: CASSLAGQGAVNEQFF.

The chain joins TRBV29-1 to TRBJ1-2; 7 bases are a match to TRBD1. The germline V gene has CDR1 SQVTM and CDR2 ANQGSEA. J gave up 0 bases and V 6 bases, and 10 bases lay outside the gene matches. This CDR3 is built from 15 residues. This chain's CDR3 is CSVRGRDRANYGYTF. Written as DNA, the CDR3 is TGCAGCGTCCGGGGGAGAGACAGGGCTAACTATGGCTACACCTTC.

The chain joins TRBV6-6 to TRBJ1-1, with TRBD1 matching over 8 bases. Germline CDR1 is MNHNY and CDR2 is SVGAGI (reference sequence). Unmatched junction bases numbered 4, after V lost 6 bases and J lost 4 bases. The length of the CDR3 is 13 residues. DNA for the CDR3: TGTGCCAGCAGCCTGGACAGGGTCACTGAAGCTTTCTTT. As protein: CASSLDRVTEAFF.

There are a few counts of this clone. The rearrangement links TRBV14 to TRBJ1-1; TRBD1 agrees at 8 bases. The CDR3 extends over 15 amino acids. Trimming cost V 3 bases and J 1 base; bases outside gene matches: 4. Germline V gene sequence: CDR1 SGHDN, CDR2 FVKESK. In DNA form, the CDR3 reads TGTGCCAGCAGCCACAGGGGGCCAGGGAACACTGAAGCTTTCTTT. Its translation is CASSHRGPGNTEAFF.

CDR3 amino acids: CASSQDRTGYEQYF. CDR3 nucleotides: TGCGCCAGCAGCCAAGATCGTACAGGCTACGAGCAGTACTTC. V usage is TRBV4-3 and J usage is TRBJ2-7; possibly TRBD1 for D (5 bases). Germline V lookup: CDR1 LGHNA, CDR2 YSLEER. Trimming took off 0 bases at V and 3 bases at J, with 9 bases between the two ends. The CDR3 has 14 residues.

The chain is built from TRBV4-3 and TRBJ2-1, with 15 bases matching TRBD2. This CDR3 region has 14 residues. The trim removed 4 bases at V and 10 bases at J, leaving 2 bases unmatched. Germline V CDR1 and CDR2: LGHNA, YSLEER. The CDR3 here is CASSLGTSGGEQFF. CDR3 DNA sequence: TGCGCCAGCAGCCTGGGGACTAGCGGGGGGGAGCAGTTCTTC.

CDR3 amino acids: CASSGNDRRNQPQHF. In nucleotides, the CDR3 is TGTGCCAGCAGTGGTAATGACAGGCGCAATCAGCCCCAGCATTTT. V gene TRBV2 combines with J gene TRBJ1-5, with D tentatively TRBD1 (6 bases). Trimming cost V 4 bases and J 2 bases, with 12 bases left between them. Germline V gives CDR1 SNHLY, CDR2 FYNNEI. CDR3 length equals 15 residues. The whole variable domain, remainder taken from reference TRBV2 and TRBJ1-5, is EPEVTQTPSHQVTQMGQEVILRCVPISNHLYFYWYRQILGQKVEFLVSFYNNEISEKSEIFDDQFSVERPDGSNFTLKIRSTKLEDSAMYFCASSGNDRRNQPQHFGDGTRLSIL.